The next 20 T cell receptor beta chains were all read from a single sample in a study of regulatory T cells. The primer mix had 52 TRBV and 13 TRBJ primers. Generated by immunoSEQ multiplex PCR, the TCRdb table keeps only in-frame clones and is missing some. The sample has around 10,000 clones; around 82% are singletons. The sequenced sample consisted of CD8+ T cells sorted from blood. The receptors stem from a person aged 18-35 years with CD3G deficiency.

The chain links TRBV6-1 to TRBJ2-7, with D tentatively TRBD2 (5 bases). Germline V gene lookup returns CDR1 MNHNS and CDR2 SASEGT. V was pared by 2 bases and J by 4 bases, with 6 bases between. The CDR3 covers 12 residues. The CDR3 here is CASSEPGYEQYF. CDR3 in DNA: TGTGCCAGCAGTGAACCGGGGTACGAGCAGTACTTC.

This chain joins TRBV6-6 and TRBJ1-2; maybe TRBD1 (5 bases). Per germline, CDR1 MNHNY and CDR2 SVGAGI (reference sequence). There are 16 residues in the CDR3. V was pared by 2 bases and J by 2 bases, with 15 bases between. This chain's CDR3 is CASSYGGAPQNYGYTF. CDR3 nucleotide sequence: TGTGCCAGCAGTTACGGCGGGGCCCCCCAGAACTATGGCTACACCTTC.

The chain employs TRBV27 and TRBJ2-1, with TRBD2 matching over 8 bases. The V segment lost 2 bases and the J segment 0 bases; nucleotides outside the gene matches: 0. Germline V lookup: CDR1 MNHEY, CDR2 SMNVEV (reference sequence). The CDR3 consists of 15 residues. Here the CDR3 DNA reads TGTGCCAGCAGTTTACGGGAGGGCTCCTACAATGAGCAGTTCTTC. It translates to CASSLREGSYNEQFF.

The V and J genes are TRBV7-9 and TRBJ2-3, with D uncertain. Trimming pared 8 bases from V and 4 bases from J, leaving 16 bases between. The germline CDR1 and CDR2 sequences are SEHNR and FQNEAQ (reference sequence). This CDR3 spans 14 amino acids. CDR3 sequence: CASLGDLSADTQYF. Written as DNA, the CDR3 is TGTGCCAGCCTTGGCGACCTCAGCGCAGATACGCAGTATTTT. Full variable domain (missing parts from reference TRBV7-9 and TRBJ2-3): DTGVSQNPRHKITKRGQNVTFRCDPISEHNRLYWYRQTLGQGPEFLTYFQNEAQLEKSRLLSDRFSAERPKGSFSTLEIQRTEQGDSAMYLCASLGDLSADTQYFGPGTRLTVL.

This clone was detected a few times. The rearrangement links TRBV27 to TRBJ2-1; 7 bases fit TRBD2. Germline assignment: CDR1 MNHEY and CDR2 SMNVEV (reference sequence). V lost 9 bases and J lost 0; bases outside the gene matches: 5. The CDR3 runs 14 residues. The CDR3 loop reads CASRGGSSYNEQFF. The DNA of the CDR3 is TGTGCCAGTCGCGGGGGAAGCTCCTACAATGAGCAGTTCTTC.

Comment on this clone: A read error may produce the germline difference seen at one junction end. The chain carries TRBV6-1 and TRBJ2-7, with TRBD2 matching 7 bases. Per the germline V gene, CDR1 is MNHNS and CDR2 is SASEGT. The CDR3 sequence is 16 residues long. Written as DNA, the CDR3 is TGTGCCATCAGTGCCCCTAGCGGAGGGACTTCCTACGAGCAGTACTTC. Translating gives CAISAPSGGTSYEQYF.

The rearrangement links TRBV7-9 to TRBJ2-1; D is unclear. Per the germline V gene, CDR1 is SEHNR and CDR2 is FQNEAQ (reference sequence). The CDR3 covers 15 residues. The V end lost 4 bases, the J end lost 2 bases, and 12 bases lay between the germline ends. CDR3 loop: CASSSPKSPYNEQFF. CDR3 nucleotides: TGTGCCAGCAGCTCTCCTAAGAGTCCCTACAATGAGCAGTTCTTC.

The V gene is TRBV11-2, the J gene TRBJ2-7, with 13 bases identical to TRBD2. This CDR3 has 15 residues. V lost 4 bases and J lost 4; bases outside the gene matches: 4. In germline, CDR1 is SGHAT, CDR2 FQNNGV. CDR3 bases: TGTGCCAGCAGCTCCTGGACTAGCGGGAGTTACGAGCAGTACTTC. It yields the protein CASSSWTSGSYEQYF. Full variable domain (remainder filled in from reference TRBV11-2 and TRBJ2-7): EAGVAQSPRYKIIEKRQSVAFWCNPISGHATLYWYQQILGQGPKLLIQFQNNGVVDDSQLPKDRFSAERLKGVDSTLKIQPAKLEDSAVYLCASSSWTSGSYEQYFGPGTRLTVT.

This chain joins TRBV28 and TRBJ2-1; weak D call: TRBD1 (6 bases). V lost 7 bases and J 8 bases, leaving 18 bases between the germline ends. The V gene's germline CDR1 is MDHEN and CDR2 SYDVKM. The CDR3 loop spans 14 amino acids. The DNA of the CDR3 is TGTGCCAGCAATGCCGACAGGATAATGGATGAGCAGTTCTTC. Its protein is CASNADRIMDEQFF.

The chain is built from TRBV28 and TRBJ2-5, with unresolved D. The CDR3 runs 13 residues. The germline V gene encodes CDR1 MDHEN and CDR2 SYDVKM. V was pared by 4 bases and J by 5 bases, with 11 bases between. CDR3 amino acids: CASSSTLLETQYF. The CDR3 coding sequence is TGTGCCAGCAGTTCCACCCTCCTGGAGACCCAGTACTTC.

V gene TRBV5-1 combines with J gene TRBJ1-2; D is possibly TRBD1 (5 bases). This CDR3 has 13 residues. The germline V and J ends were trimmed by 4 bases and 6 bases, with 13 bases remaining between them. Germline-derived CDR1 and CDR2 are SGHRS and YFSETQ. The CDR3 DNA follows: TGCGCCAGCAGCCAGGACACAAGGGATGGCTACACCTTC. It yields the protein CASSQDTRDGYTF.

This rearrangement joins TRBV7-9 to TRBJ1-6, with D unclear. CDR3 length: 14 residues. Trimming left V 4 bases short and J 7 bases short, with 11 bases between. Germline CDR1 is SEHNR and CDR2 is FQNEAQ (reference sequence). The CDR3 region is CASSSLTANSPLHF. DNA for the CDR3: TGTGCCAGCAGCTCCCTAACTGCGAATTCACCCCTCCACTTT.

The V gene is TRBV5-1, the J gene TRBJ2-7; D could derive from TRBD1 or TRBD2 (5 bases each). Per the germline V gene, CDR1 is SGHRS and CDR2 is YFSETQ. The CDR3 consists of 15 residues. Trimming removed 4 bases at V and 0 bases at J, with 14 bases between. The CDR3 sequence: CASSPGTWGSYEQYF. The CDR3 nucleotides read TGCGCCAGCAGCCCAGGGACCTGGGGCTCCTACGAGCAGTACTTC.

This chain joins TRBV28 and TRBJ2-1; TRBD1 might be the D (5 bases). Germline CDR1 reads MDHEN; CDR2 reads SYDVKM. This CDR3 has 15 amino acids. The ends were cut back, 2 bases at V and 0 bases at J, with 8 bases in the middle. CDR3 sequence (DNA): TGTGCCAGCAGTTTAAGACAGTTCTCCTACAATGAGCAGTTCTTC. Translation gives CASSLRQFSYNEQFF.

About this clone itself: Since a much larger clone is just one base distant, this may be a read error. This sample also contains other DNA sequences that code for the same CDR3. The gene calls are TRBV28 and TRBJ2-2; no reliable D call. The CDR3 runs 12 residues. Germline V lookup: CDR1 MDHEN, CDR2 SYDVKM. V dropped 3 bases and J dropped 3 bases, with 2 bases sitting between them. CDR3 sequence reads: CASSLDTGELFF. The CDR3, as DNA: TGTGCCAGCAGTTTGGACACCGGGGAGCTGTTTTTT. The full variable domain, with the rest looked up from reference TRBV28 and TRBJ2-2, is DVKVTQSSRYLVKRTGEKVFLECVQDMDHENMFWYRQDPGLGLRLIYFSYDVKMKEKGDIPEGYSVSREKKERFSLILESASTNQTSMYLCASSLDTGELFFGEGSRLTVL.

This rearrangement joins TRBV11-2 to TRBJ2-5; TRBD2 is a possible D gene (6 bases). Trimming took off 4 bases at V and 7 bases at J, with 10 bases between the two ends. Germline CDR1 reads SGHAT; CDR2 reads FQNNGV. This CDR3 region has 12 residues. CDR3 coding DNA: TGTGCCAGCAGCTCTGGGCGGGGGACCCAGTACTTC. It codes for CASSSGRGTQYF.

This clone is labeled as large (0.1 to 1%). The chain uses TRBV5-1 and TRBJ1-1, with no clear D. The germline V and J ends were trimmed by 2 bases and 4 bases, with 9 bases remaining between them. This CDR3 spans 13 amino acids. The V gene's germline CDR1 is SGHRS and CDR2 YFSETQ. CDR3 sequence (DNA): TGCGCCAGCAGCTTCCGGGTTGGCACTGAAGCTTTCTTT. Protein sequence: CASSFRVGTEAFF.

This sequence joins TRBV5-1 and TRBJ2-7; D gene unclear. The CDR3 loop spans 13 amino acids. Per germline, CDR1 SGHRS and CDR2 YFSETQ. V was pared by 4 bases and J by 2 bases, with 10 bases between. CDR3 sequence (DNA): TGCGCCAGCAGCCCGGACGGTGCCTACGAGCAGTACTTC. Its protein product is CASSPDGAYEQYF.

The rearrangement uses TRBV6-1 and TRBJ2-7, with 7 nucleotides matching TRBD2. From germline, CDR1 is MNHNS and CDR2 SASEGT. Unmatched junction bases numbered 8, after V lost 2 bases and J lost 1 base. This CDR3 has 16 amino acids. This CDR3 is CASSELGAGLSYEQYF. As DNA, the CDR3 is TGTGCCAGCAGTGAACTGGGAGCGGGGCTGTCCTACGAGCAGTACTTC.

The table lists this clone with a count of one. The chain employs TRBV28 and TRBJ2-7; 8 bases are shared with TRBD1. The CDR3 is 16 residues long. After removal of 3 bases from V and 6 bases from J, the junction contained 13 bases not matched to a gene. Germline V CDR1 and CDR2: MDHEN, SYDVKM. CDR3: CASSLLRDRNGPEQYF. Written as DNA, the CDR3 is TGTGCCAGCAGTTTGCTCCGGGACAGGAACGGGCCCGAGCAGTACTTC.